Below, 14 T cell receptor beta chains from the same sample are listed, as sequenced in a study of cytomegalovirus exposure and HLA in healthy donors (dated by TCRdb to 2015 to 2018). Library generation was performed with the immunoSEQ multiplex PCR assay. A mixture of 60 forward primers for TCR Vbeta segments and 13 reverse primers for TCR Jbeta segments was used in the multiplex PCR. TCRdb re-hosts the immuneACCESS table, in-frame sequences only. Its copies lack some clones; in the studies checked, an unresolved V gene accounts for under half of them, and the cause for the rest is not known. The sample has 190,000 or so clones on record, more than 80% of them singletons. Clones ranked in the top ten supply 0.5% to 0.8% of the sample. The material sequenced was PBMCs. Every receptor here comes from a boy aged 10-17 years in good health and CMV-seronegative.

This clone showed up just once. This chain uses TRBV2 with TRBJ1-5; possible D gene TRBD1, 6 bases. V lost 2 bases and J lost 1, with 6 bases in between. Germline V gene sequence: CDR1 SNHLY, CDR2 FYNNEI. The CDR3 extends over 14 amino acids. Written as DNA, the CDR3 is TGTGCCAGCAGTGAACAGGGGAGCAATCAGCCCCAGCATTTT. Translated, it gives CASSEQGSNQPQHF.

This clone was counted only a few times. CDR3 in DNA: TGTGCTAGTGGTTTCACAACTAGCGGGAGTCACAATGAGCAGTTCTTC. This translates into CASGFTTSGSHNEQFF. The V and J genes are TRBV12-5 and TRBJ2-1; TRBD2 aligns across 11 bases. Germline V gene lookup returns CDR1 LGHNT and CDR2 FRNRAP. After removal of 3 bases from V and 5 bases from J, the junction contained 6 bases not matched to a gene. CDR3 length: 16 amino acids. Supplemented by reference TRBV12-5 and TRBJ2-1, the full variable domain reads DARVTQTPRHKVTEMGQEVTMRCQPILGHNTVFWYRQTMMQGLELLAYFRNRAPLDDSGMPKDRFSAEMPDATLATLKIQPSEPRDSAVYFCASGFTTSGSHNEQFFGPGTRLTVL.

The CDR3 bases are TGCAGCGTTGAGGGGGGGGAAGAGACCCAGTACTTC. The encoded protein is CSVEGGEETQYF. This rearrangement joins TRBV29-1 to TRBJ2-5; 7 bases are shared with TRBD2. Germline assignment: CDR1 SQVTM and CDR2 ANQGSEA. This CDR3 comprises 12 residues. Trimming took 3 bases from V and 3 from J; bases not matched to a gene: 1.

This clone was found once. The chain has TRBV6-1 and TRBJ2-7; 8 nucleotides line up with TRBD2. Germline CDR1 reads MNHNS; CDR2 reads SASEGT. This CDR3 is 15 amino acids long. Germline trimming cut 10 bases from V and 4 bases from J; bases unmatched to any gene: 15. The CDR3 bases are TGTGCCATCCTTAGTCCAGCGGGAGTACCTTACGAGCAGTACTTC. This sequence encodes CAILSPAGVPYEQYF.

This chain uses TRBV7-9 with TRBJ2-7; 8 bases align to TRBD1. This CDR3 comprises 14 residues. Trimming at V came to 1 base and at J to 4 bases, leaving 3 bases not matched to a gene. Germline CDR1 and CDR2: SEHNR and FQNEAQ (reference sequence). The CDR3, as DNA: TGTGCCAGCAGCTTAGGCAGGGGGCTTTACGAGCAGTACTTC. Its protein is CASSLGRGLYEQYF.

The chain has TRBV6-5 and TRBJ1-4, with TRBD1 identical over 8 bases. CDR1 and CDR2 from the germline V gene are MNHEY and SVGAGI. There are 15 residues in the CDR3. The ends lost 0 bases at V and 8 bases at J; junction bases unmatched: 5. The CDR3 region has the DNA TGTGCCAGCAGTTACTCCCGGACAGGGCGGGAAAAACTGTTTTTT. Translating it yields CASSYSRTGREKLFF.

This clone was counted a few times. V is TRBV6-6 and J is TRBJ1-1; D ambiguous. The CDR3 runs to 15 residues. Per the germline V gene, CDR1 is MNHNY and CDR2 is SVGAGI (reference sequence). V shed 4 bases and J shed 2 bases, with 14 bases lying between them. CDR3 loop: CASSFRLEGNTEAFF. CDR3 in DNA: TGTGCCAGCAGTTTCCGTTTGGAGGGAAACACTGAAGCTTTCTTT.

The genes are TRBV2 and TRBJ2-3; D uncertain. The ends were cut back, 5 bases at V and 0 bases at J, with 15 bases in the middle. The CDR3 sequence is 16 residues long. The V gene's germline CDR1 is SNHLY and CDR2 FYNNEI. The DNA of the CDR3 is TGTGCCAGCAGTTCCTTGCGCCTACCCAGCACAGATACGCAGTATTTT. It codes for CASSSLRLPSTDTQYF.

The table lists this clone with a few counts. The gene calls are TRBV18 and TRBJ1-1; TRBD1 agrees at 12 bases. Per the germline V gene, CDR1 is KGHSH and CDR2 is LQKENI. The CDR3 contains 16 residues. J gave up 4 bases and V 1 base, and 4 bases lay outside the gene matches. The CDR3 DNA follows: TGTGCCAGCTCACCACGGGGACAGGGGGCAAGCACTGAAGCTTTCTTT. As protein: CASSPRGQGASTEAFF. Based on the CDR3 plus reference TRBV18 and TRBJ1-1, the full variable domain is NAGVMQNPRHLVRRRGQEARLRCSPMKGHSHVYWYRQLPEEGLKFMVYLQKENIIDESGMPKERFSAEFPKEGPSILRIQQVVRGDSAAYFCASSPRGQGASTEAFFGQGTRLTVV.

The gene calls are TRBV28 and TRBJ1-4, with TRBD1 identical over 9 bases. Germline values: CDR1 MDHEN, CDR2 SYDVKM. The V segment lost 1 base and the J segment 7 bases; nucleotides outside the gene matches: 4. The CDR3 is 15 amino acids. CDR3 amino acids: CASSLSATGGEKLFF. The CDR3 nucleotides are TGTGCCAGCAGTTTATCCGCGACAGGGGGTGAAAAACTGTTTTTT.

The rearrangement joins TRBV30 to TRBJ2-5; 9 bases fit TRBD1. This CDR3 has 15 residues. Germline CDR1 is GTSNPN and CDR2 is SVGIG (reference sequence). Trimming cost V 2 bases and J 4 bases; bases outside gene matches: 8. CDR3 loop: CAWSHQTGGAETQYF. CDR3 nucleotides: TGTGCCTGGAGTCACCAAACAGGGGGCGCAGAGACCCAGTACTTC.

The sample holds one count of this clone. The chain combines TRBV7-9 with TRBJ2-2, with D possibly matching TRBD1 (5 bases). The CDR3 loop spans 16 amino acids. CDR1 and CDR2 (germline): SEHNR, FQNEAQ (reference sequence). The V end was cut by 5 bases, the J end by 2 bases, with 15 bases between. CDR3 DNA sequence: TGTGCCAGCAGCGGCCATGACAGATCCAACACCGGGGAGCTGTTTTTT. It codes for CASSGHDRSNTGELFF. The full variable domain, completed using reference TRBV7-9 and TRBJ2-2, is DTGVSQNPRHKITKRGQNVTFRCDPISEHNRLYWYRQTLGQGPEFLTYFQNEAQLEKSRLLSDRFSAERPKGSFSTLEIQRTEQGDSAMYLCASSGHDRSNTGELFFGEGSRLTVL.

This clone appeared a single time. CDR3 region: CASSLMGSGGRYEQYF. The CDR3, as DNA: TGTGCCAGCAGCTTGATGGGTAGTGGCGGGAGGTACGAGCAGTACTTC. J is TRBJ2-7 and V is TRBV5-6, with 8 bases aligning to TRBD2. The CDR3 sequence is 16 residues long. V was pared by 1 base and J by 4 bases, with 10 bases of the junction left unmatched. CDR1 and CDR2 (germline): SGHDT, YYEEEE.

The chain joins TRBV9 to TRBJ1-6, with D uncertain. Germline CDR1 reads SGDLS; CDR2 reads YYNGEE. The CDR3 spans 15 residues. The V gene lost 0 bases and the J gene lost 10 bases, with 14 bases spanning the gap. For the CDR3, the DNA is TGTGCCAGCAGCGTAGCTAATGGCCCGGGGTCACCCCTCCACTTT. This codes for CASSVANGPGSPLHF. The full variable domain, rest sourced from reference TRBV9 and TRBJ1-6, is DSGVTQTPKHLITATGQRVTLRCSPRSGDLSVYWYQQSLDQGLQFLIQYYNGEERAKGNILERFSAQQFPDLHSELNLSSLELGDSALYFCASSVANGPGSPLHFGNGTRLTVT.